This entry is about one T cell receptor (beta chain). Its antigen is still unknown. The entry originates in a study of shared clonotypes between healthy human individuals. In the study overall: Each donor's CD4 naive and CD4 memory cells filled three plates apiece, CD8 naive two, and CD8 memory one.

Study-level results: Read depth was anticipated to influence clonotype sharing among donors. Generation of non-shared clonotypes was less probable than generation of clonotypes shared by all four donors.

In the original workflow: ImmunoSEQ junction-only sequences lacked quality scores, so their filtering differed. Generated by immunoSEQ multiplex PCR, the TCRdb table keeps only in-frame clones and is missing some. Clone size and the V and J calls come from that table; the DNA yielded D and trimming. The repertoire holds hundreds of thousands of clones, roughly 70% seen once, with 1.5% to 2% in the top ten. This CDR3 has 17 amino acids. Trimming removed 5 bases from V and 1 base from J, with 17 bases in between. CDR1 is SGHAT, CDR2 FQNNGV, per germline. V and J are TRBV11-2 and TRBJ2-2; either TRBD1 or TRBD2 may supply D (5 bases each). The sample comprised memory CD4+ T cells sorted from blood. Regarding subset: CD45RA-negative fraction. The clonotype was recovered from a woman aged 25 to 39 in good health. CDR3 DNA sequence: TGTGCCAGCAGCCCGAAACCGGGACGGAGGAACACCGGGGAGCTGTTTTTT. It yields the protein CASSPKPGRRNTGELFF.